This T cell receptor beta chain comes out of a study of cytomegalovirus exposure and HLA in healthy donors (dated by TCRdb to 2017 to 2019). Background on the whole study: According to an earlier analysis of 587 of the donors, about 179 million T cells yielded 117 million unique TCR beta sequences and more than 250 Gb of sequence data. Approximately 310 gigabases of sequencing data and 80 million or so unique TCR sequences were included in an early release covering around 600 HLA-typed donors. Among 300 to 450 genotyped donors of the cohort, an average of approximately 240,000 unique TCR beta nucleotide sequences were sequenced per donor, roughly 18% of them non-productive. A separate validation cohort of 100 to 150 different subjects was used in addition to the roughly 700-subject first cohort. The later analysis used no new phenotypic data to find candidate immune exposures, relying instead on TCR beta sequences and their occurrence across donors. High-throughput TCR immunosequencing, statistical association of individual TCRs with disease status, and machine learning were combined to predict cytomegalovirus infection status. To study patterns of TCR occurrence, a later analysis re-analyzed previously published TCR beta repertoires from 500 to 850 donors and added high-resolution HLA genotyping. A later genetic analysis took genome-wide SNP genotypes for 398 of the 666 donors and used that subset as a discovery cohort. Donor age, sex, ethnicity and CMV serostatus were compiled alongside the repertoire data. Typing coverage varied by locus: roughly 620-640 donors for A, B, C, DRB1 and DQB1; approximately 560 for DQA1; some 610 for DPA1; 450 to 480 for DPB1. All discovery cohort repertoires had been generated using a single sequencing platform. The genetic ancestry cluster associated with self-reported Caucasian donors included 70% to 85% of the 300 to 450 genotyped donors. The study aimed to test whether signatures of past pathogen exposure could be identified by cataloging public T cell receptors. A handful of DR-DQ haplotypes were handled as single units for association and clustering because linkage in the cohort was strong. Class I and class II HLA loci were covered by the typing at four-digit resolution. The study profiled the T cell repertoires of hundreds of subjects by immunosequencing and related them to cytomegalovirus serostatus. An earlier analysis of some 600 of the donors applied high-throughput TCR beta sequencing to assess whether each TCR beta V gene segment acted as functional or pseudogenic. The paper's findings and limits, for the study overall: CMV serostatus was the only immune exposure information available for the cohort. A later analysis found that TCR association rates varied across HLA loci, with DRB1 alleles showing the most associated TCRs and HLA-C alleles the fewest. A later genetic analysis reported fewer N-insertions in productive TCRs among donors in an Asian-associated ancestry cluster than the approximately 670-donor mean. In an earlier analysis of several hundred of the donors, most TCR beta V segments were observed in productive rearrangements about 87% or about 30% of the time, broadly matching IMGT annotations. Strong co-occurrence of HLA alleles, especially DR and DQ, made assigning TCR associations to individual alleles difficult. In a later genetic analysis, a missense DCLRE1C variant was associated with V-gene and J-gene trimming of TCR beta chains, and the association was replicated in an independent cohort. A further reported finding was that TCR beta sequences accurately predicted the HLA-A and HLA-B alleles for most subjects in the first cohort. According to the authors, the approach could potentially be generalized to other disease states and immunological phenotypes. The study listed over 150 TCR beta chains as associated with cytomegalovirus. In a later analysis, most CMV-associated TCR beta chains were found to appear HLA-restricted, with HLA associations seemingly driven largely by CMV exposure. At a false discovery rate of 0.05, a later analysis linked fewer than 20,000 TCR beta sequences to specific HLA alleles. Correlated functional status among segregating V segments might be attributable to linkage disequilibrium, but an unknown experimental factor could not be ruled out. A group of highly shared sequence variants was considered likely to be a technical artifact of the sequencing pipeline. Some IMGT-functional V segments, including TRBV6-2 and TRBV6-3, could not be distinguished by the 87-base-pair reads and were therefore excluded. Across donors, most TCR sequences were observed very rarely, whereas some public TCRs were present in many individuals. This cohort had only TCR beta chains sequenced, and the lack of alpha or paired-chain data limited which features could be detected. A later analysis reported that several top co-occurrence clusters appeared linked to parvovirus B19, influenza, CMV and Epstein-Barr virus. Because counts were too low, about 15 rarely observed V segments, including chromosome 9 orphons, were left out of the earlier analysis of 500 to 750 of the donors. Because HLA typing was missing for some donors at each locus, association tests included only the typed subset. Sequencing depth was assumed to be roughly uniform across donors in the presence/absence analyses, though that assumption may not hold. A few of the identified cytomegalovirus-associated TCR beta chains were confirmed in vitro to be specific for cytomegalovirus antigens. Cytomegalovirus status was reported to be diagnosed by the classifier with high specificity and sensitivity in both the original and validation cohorts. In a later analysis, HLA-associated TCR beta chains were found to be more clonally expanded and to have lower generation probabilities than equally common non-associated chains.

In total, 666 healthy bone marrow donors made up the cohort. At the time of sampling, all cohort members were nominally healthy, though unrecorded immune exposures were likely present. The donor tested CMV seropositive and was one of the 289 seropositive cohort members. A peripheral blood sample was provided by each donor, and peripheral blood mononuclear cells were used for TCR beta sequencing. Genomic DNA was extracted from the blood cell samples with the Qiagen DNeasy Blood Extraction Kit. In the germline V gene, CDR1 corresponds to KGHSH and CDR2 to LQKENI. For this chain, trimming is 3 bases at the V end and 5 bases at the J end, and the number of junction bases without a gene match is 8. The CDR3 numbers 15 residues from cysteine through phenylalanine. Of all the DNA, just the CDR3 is kept, 45 bases in frame from base 1. The library was generated by the immunoSEQ multiplex PCR assay. For the multiplex PCR, a mixture combining 60 forward primers for TCR Vbeta segments and 13 reverse primers for TCR Jbeta segments was used. Amplification of the CDR3 region of rearranged TCR beta genes was performed with a multiplex PCR assay on genomic DNA. On the Illumina HiSeq System, the amplified TCR beta libraries were sequenced as 87-base-pair reads. As for the authors' bioinformatics: A later analysis counted 65 million to 90 million unique TCR beta chains across the 550 to 800 repertoires, and roughly 10 million of these chains were shared by at least two donors. Raw reads were error-corrected and collapsed into unique sequences by a nearest-neighbor algorithm in which closely related sequences were merged to remove PCR and sequencing errors. CDR3 sequences were aligned to IMGT reference sequences to assign V, D and J gene segments. For a sequence to be retained, at least a six-nucleotide match to both a V gene segment and a J gene segment was required. A rearrangement was called productive if the CDR3 had no stop codons and remained in frame with V and J, and every other rearrangement was called non-productive. Following IMGT convention, CDR3 was defined as the stretch from the second conserved V-encoded cysteine to the conserved J-encoded phenylalanine. The earlier analysis of around 640 of the donors excluded sequences that lacked an unambiguous match to a single V gene segment. In an earlier analysis of approximately 550 of the donors, V segments were called functional above 56.7% productive rearrangements and were called segregating when the between-donor standard deviation exceeded 5%. To diagnose cytomegalovirus status from the catalog of TCR beta chain sequences, a statistical classification framework was built. In a later analysis, V and J genes were assigned by comparing TCR nucleotide sequences against IMGT/GENE-DB human TR gene sequences. A later analysis assigned CDR3 sequences and most-parsimonious VDJ recombination scenarios with the TCRdist pipeline. In a later analysis, each TCR beta chain was defined by its CDR3 amino acid sequence together with its V-gene family, and reads lacking a unique V-gene family were excluded. In a later analysis, fewer than 600 highly shared, low-generation-probability nucleotide sequences were removed to address suspected cross-contamination and a sequencing artifact. For each public chain, a later analysis derived a clonal expansion index from normalized ranks of inferred template counts within each repertoire. Generation probabilities in a later analysis came from a VDJ recombination model fitted to out-of-frame rearrangements, and those results were checked against IGoR. A later analysis scored TCR-TCR, TCR-HLA and TCR-CMV co-occurrence with hypergeometric tests, applying a repertoire-size bias correction to TCR pairs. In a later analysis, false discovery rates were estimated by permuting HLA or CMV assignments 20 times. In a later analysis, co-occurring TCRs were grouped with DBSCAN, and TCRdist sequence similarity was added when clustering was performed within HLA-allele-positive subsets. For co-occurrence clustering, repertoires with fewer than 30,000 or more than 120,000 public chains were excluded, along with five or six repertoires with anomalous nucleotide sharing. TCRdb holds this immuneACCESS table with in-frame rearrangements only. Some clones are missing; in checked studies, unresolved V genes explain under half, and the rest has no known cause. V, J and clone size are taken as reported in that table, and D and trimming were inferred from the DNA itself. Within this sample are 150,000 to 200,000 clones, with 68% of them counted one time only. Less than 3.5% of the sample lies in the top ten.

About this clone itself: There is no known antigen for this receptor. The input lacks base qualities; no much larger clone sits a single base away.

This sequence originates from a woman aged 40 to 55 in good health and CMV-seropositive. Sequenced input: PBMCs. Here the chain combines TRBV18 and TRBJ2-7; 9 nucleotides in the junction match TRBD1. The DNA is TGTGCCAGCTCACCGGGGACAGGGTCGCAAAACGAGCAGTACTTC. Translated, it gives CASSPGTGSQNEQYF.